This TCR beta chain was identified during a study of cytomegalovirus exposure and HLA in healthy donors. Study-wide results and caveats: Analysis was carried out at a later point, and it linked a missense DCLRE1C variant to TCR beta V- and J-gene trimming. The study listed approximately 160 cytomegalovirus-associated TCR beta chains. Accurate predictions that matched the HLA-A and HLA-B alleles of most subjects were reportedly made from TCR beta sequences.

It was with 60 Vbeta and 13 Jbeta primers that the PCR ran. Assay: immunoSEQ multiplex PCR; the TCRdb copy retains only in-frame clones and omits some. The sample lists over 150,000 clones; around 80% were seen once. Germline V gene lookup returns CDR1 LNHDA and CDR2 SQIVND (reference sequence). The CDR3 consists of 15 residues. V was pared by 3 bases and J by 0 bases, with 11 bases between. A note on this clone: As yet, its antigen is unknown.

The sample was PBMCs. This chain joins TRBV19 and TRBJ1-1; TRBD1 might be the D (5 bases). The clonotype originates from a woman in her forties or fifties in good health and CMV-seropositive. The CDR3 DNA reads as TGTGCCAGTAGTATCCAGGGCTACATGAACACTGAAGCTTTCTTT. This translates into CASSIQGYMNTEAFF.